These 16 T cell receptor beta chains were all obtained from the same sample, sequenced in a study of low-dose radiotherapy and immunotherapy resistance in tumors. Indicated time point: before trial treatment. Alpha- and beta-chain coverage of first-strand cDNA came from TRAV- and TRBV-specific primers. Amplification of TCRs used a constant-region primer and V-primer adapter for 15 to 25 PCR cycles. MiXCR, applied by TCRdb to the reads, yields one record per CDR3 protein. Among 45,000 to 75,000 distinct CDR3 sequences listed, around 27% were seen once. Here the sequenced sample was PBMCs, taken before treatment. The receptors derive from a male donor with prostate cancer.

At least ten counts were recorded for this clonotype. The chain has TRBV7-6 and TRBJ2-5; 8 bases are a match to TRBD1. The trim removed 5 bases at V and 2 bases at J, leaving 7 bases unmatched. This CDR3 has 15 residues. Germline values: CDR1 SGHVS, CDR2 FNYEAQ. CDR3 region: CASSGPGTGQETQYF. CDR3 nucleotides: TGTGCCAGCAGCGGTCCCGGGACAGGTCAAGAGACCCAGTACTTC.

The CDR3: CANKREDSYEQYF. CDR3 coding DNA: TGTGCCAACAAGCGGGAGGACTCCTACGAGCAGTACTTC. V usage is TRBV14 and J usage is TRBJ2-7, with 9 nucleotides matching TRBD2. The CDR3 length is 13 residues. V shed 10 bases and J 0 bases; nucleotides not matched to a gene: 4. The germline V gene encodes CDR1 SGHDN and CDR2 FVKESK.

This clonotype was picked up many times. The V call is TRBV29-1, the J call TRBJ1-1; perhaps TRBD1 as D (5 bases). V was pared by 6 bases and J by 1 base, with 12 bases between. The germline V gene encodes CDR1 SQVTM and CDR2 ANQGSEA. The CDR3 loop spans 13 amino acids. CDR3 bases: TGCAGCGTCCTCAGGCAGGGGAACACTGAAGCTTTCTTT. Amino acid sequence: CSVLRQGNTEAFF.

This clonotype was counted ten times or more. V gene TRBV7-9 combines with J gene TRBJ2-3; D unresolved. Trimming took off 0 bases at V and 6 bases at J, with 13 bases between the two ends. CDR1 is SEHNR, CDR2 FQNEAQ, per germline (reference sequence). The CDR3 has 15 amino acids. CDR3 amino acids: CASSLAGQIMDTQYF. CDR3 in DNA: TGTGCCAGCAGCTTAGCAGGGCAGATCATGGATACGCAGTATTTT.

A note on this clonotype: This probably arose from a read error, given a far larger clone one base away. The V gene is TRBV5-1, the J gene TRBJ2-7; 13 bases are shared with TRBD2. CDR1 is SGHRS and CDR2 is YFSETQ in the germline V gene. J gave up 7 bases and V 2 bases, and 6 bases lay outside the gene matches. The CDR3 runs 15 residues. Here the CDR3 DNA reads TGCGCCAGCAGCTTCACTAGCGGGGGGGCCCATGAGCAGTACTTC. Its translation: CASSFTSGGAHEQYF. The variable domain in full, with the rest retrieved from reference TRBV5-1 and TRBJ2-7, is KAGVTQTPRYLIKTRGQQVTLSCSPISGHRSVSWYQQTPGQGLQFLFEYFSETQRNKGNFPGRFSGRQFSNSRSEMNVSTLELGDSALYLCASSFTSGGAHEQYFGPGTRLTVT.

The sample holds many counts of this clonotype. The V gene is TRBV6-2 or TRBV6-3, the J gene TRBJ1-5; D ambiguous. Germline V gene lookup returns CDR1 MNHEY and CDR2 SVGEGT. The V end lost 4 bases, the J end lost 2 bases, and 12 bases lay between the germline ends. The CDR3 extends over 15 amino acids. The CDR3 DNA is TGTGCCAGCAGTTTTTTGCCGAACCGCAATCAGCCCCAGCATTTT. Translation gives CASSFLPNRNQPQHF.

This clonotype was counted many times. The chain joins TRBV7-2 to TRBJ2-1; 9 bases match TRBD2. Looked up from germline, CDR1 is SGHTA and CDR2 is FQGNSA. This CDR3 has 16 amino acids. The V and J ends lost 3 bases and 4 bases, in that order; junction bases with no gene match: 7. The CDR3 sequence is CASSLVGTSWYNEQFF. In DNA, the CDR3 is TGTGCCAGCAGCTTGGTTGGGACTAGCTGGTACAATGAGCAGTTCTTC.

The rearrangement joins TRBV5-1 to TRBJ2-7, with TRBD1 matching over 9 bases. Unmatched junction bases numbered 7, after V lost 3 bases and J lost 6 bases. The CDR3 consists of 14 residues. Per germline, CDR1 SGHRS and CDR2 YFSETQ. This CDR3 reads CASSSITGGAEQYF. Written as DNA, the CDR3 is TGCGCCAGCAGCTCTATAACAGGGGGCGCCGAGCAGTACTTC.

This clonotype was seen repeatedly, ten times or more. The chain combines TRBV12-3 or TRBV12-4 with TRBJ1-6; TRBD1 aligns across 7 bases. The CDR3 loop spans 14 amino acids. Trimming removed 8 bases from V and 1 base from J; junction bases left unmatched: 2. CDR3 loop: CASRDSSYNSPLHF. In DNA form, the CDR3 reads TGTGCCAGCCGGGACAGTTCCTATAATTCACCCCTCCACTTT.

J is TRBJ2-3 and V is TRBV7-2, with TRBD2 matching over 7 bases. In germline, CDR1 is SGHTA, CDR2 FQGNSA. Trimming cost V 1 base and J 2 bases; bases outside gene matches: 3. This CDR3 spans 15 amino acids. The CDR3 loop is CASSLVGTNTDTQYF. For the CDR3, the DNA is TGTGCCAGCAGCTTAGTGGGGACTAACACAGATACGCAGTATTTT.

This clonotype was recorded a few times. The chain's CDR3 is CASRARQGASYEQYF. CDR3 nucleotides: TGCGCCAGCAGGGCAAGACAGGGGGCGTCCTACGAGCAGTACTTC. The chain recombines TRBV4-1 with TRBJ2-7, with TRBD1 matching over 10 bases. V dropped 6 bases and J dropped 1; count of bases not matched to a gene: 6. The CDR3 covers 15 residues. The V gene's germline CDR1 is MGHRA and CDR2 YSYEKL.

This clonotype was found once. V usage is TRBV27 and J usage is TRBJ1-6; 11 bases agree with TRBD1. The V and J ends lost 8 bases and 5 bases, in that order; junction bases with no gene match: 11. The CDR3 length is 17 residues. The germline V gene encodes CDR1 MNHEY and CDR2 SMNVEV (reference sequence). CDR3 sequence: CASGSPGQGVHNSPLHF. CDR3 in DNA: TGTGCCAGCGGTTCCCCGGGACAGGGGGTTCATAATTCACCCCTCCACTTT.

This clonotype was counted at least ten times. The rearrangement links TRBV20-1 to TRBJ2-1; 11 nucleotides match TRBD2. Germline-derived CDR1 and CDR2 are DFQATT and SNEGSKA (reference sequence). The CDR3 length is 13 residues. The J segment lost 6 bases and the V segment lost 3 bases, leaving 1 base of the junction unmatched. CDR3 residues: CSASLAGGNEQFF. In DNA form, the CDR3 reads TGCAGTGCTAGTCTAGCGGGAGGCAATGAGCAGTTCTTC.

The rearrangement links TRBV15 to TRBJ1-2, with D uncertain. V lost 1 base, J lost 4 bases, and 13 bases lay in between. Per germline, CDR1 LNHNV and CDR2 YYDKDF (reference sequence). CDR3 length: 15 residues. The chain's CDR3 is CATSRAGELVYGYTF. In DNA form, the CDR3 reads TGTGCCACCAGCAGAGCCGGTGAATTGGTCTATGGCTACACCTTC.

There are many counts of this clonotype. For the CDR3, the DNA is TGTGCCAGCAGCCTCGGCGGGACTAGCTGGGAGCAGTTCTTC. Translating it yields CASSLGGTSWEQFF. The chain recombines TRBV7-9 with TRBJ2-1, with 9 bases matching TRBD2. Unmatched junction bases numbered 9, after V lost 5 bases and J lost 10 bases. This CDR3 is built from 14 residues. Germline CDR1 and CDR2: SEHNR and FQNEAQ (reference sequence).

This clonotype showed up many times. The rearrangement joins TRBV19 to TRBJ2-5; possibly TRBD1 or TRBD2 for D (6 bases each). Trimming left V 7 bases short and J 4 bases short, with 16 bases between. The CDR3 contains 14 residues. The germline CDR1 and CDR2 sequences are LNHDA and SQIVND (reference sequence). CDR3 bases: TGTGCCAGTAATCCGACAGGAGGGGTAGAGACCCAGTACTTC. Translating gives CASNPTGGVETQYF.